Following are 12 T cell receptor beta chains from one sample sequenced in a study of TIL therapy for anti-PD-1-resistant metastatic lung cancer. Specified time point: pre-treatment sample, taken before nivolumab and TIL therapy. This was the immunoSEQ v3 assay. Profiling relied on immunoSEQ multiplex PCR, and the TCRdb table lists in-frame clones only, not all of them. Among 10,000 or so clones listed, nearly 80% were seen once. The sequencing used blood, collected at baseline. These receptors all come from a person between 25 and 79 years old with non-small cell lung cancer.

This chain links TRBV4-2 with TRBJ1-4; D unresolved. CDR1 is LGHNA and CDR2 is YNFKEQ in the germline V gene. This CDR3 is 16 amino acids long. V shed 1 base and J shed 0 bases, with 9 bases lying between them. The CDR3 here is CASSQGRPATNEKLFF. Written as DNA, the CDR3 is TGTGCCAGCAGCCAAGGCCGCCCTGCAACTAATGAAAAACTGTTTTTT.

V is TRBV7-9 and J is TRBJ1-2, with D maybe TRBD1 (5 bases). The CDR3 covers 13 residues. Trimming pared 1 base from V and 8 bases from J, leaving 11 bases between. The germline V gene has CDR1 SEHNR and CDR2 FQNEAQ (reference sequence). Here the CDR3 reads CASSLDPGSGYTF. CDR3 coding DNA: TGTGCCAGCAGCTTAGACCCAGGGTCCGGCTACACCTTC.

CDR3: CASSYATGGRITEAFF. DNA for the CDR3: TGTGCCAGCAGTTACGCAACAGGGGGCCGGATCACTGAAGCTTTCTTT. V gene TRBV6-5 combines with J gene TRBJ1-1; TRBD1 matches at 9 bases. Looked up from germline, CDR1 is MNHEY and CDR2 is SVGAGI. Trimming at V came to 2 bases and at J to 4 bases, leaving 8 bases not matched to a gene. This CDR3 spans 16 amino acids.

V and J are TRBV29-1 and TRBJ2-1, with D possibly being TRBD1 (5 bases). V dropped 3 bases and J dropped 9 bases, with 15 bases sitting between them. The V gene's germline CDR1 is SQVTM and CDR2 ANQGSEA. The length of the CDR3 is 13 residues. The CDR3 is CSVDGAAFGEQFF. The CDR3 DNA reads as TGCAGCGTTGATGGGGCTGCCTTTGGTGAGCAGTTCTTC.

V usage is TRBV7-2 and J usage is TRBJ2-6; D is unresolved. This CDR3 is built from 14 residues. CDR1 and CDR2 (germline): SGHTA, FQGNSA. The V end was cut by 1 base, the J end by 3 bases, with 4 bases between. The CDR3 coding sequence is TGTGCCAGCAGCTTAGATTATGGGGCCAACGTCCTGACTTTC. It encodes CASSLDYGANVLTF.

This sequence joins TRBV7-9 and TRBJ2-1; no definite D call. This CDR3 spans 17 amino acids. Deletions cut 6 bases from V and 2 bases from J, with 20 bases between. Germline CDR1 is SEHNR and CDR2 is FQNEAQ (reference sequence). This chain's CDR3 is CASRDIPGRGAYNEQFF. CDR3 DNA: TGTGCCAGCAGAGATATTCCAGGTCGCGGCGCCTACAATGAGCAGTTCTTC.

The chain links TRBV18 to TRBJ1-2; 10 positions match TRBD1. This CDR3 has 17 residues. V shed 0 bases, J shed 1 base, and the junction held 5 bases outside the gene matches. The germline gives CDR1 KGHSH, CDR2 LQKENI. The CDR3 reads CASSPPTGDRGNYGYTF. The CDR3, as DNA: TGTGCCAGCTCACCACCCACGGGGGACAGGGGTAACTATGGCTACACCTTC.

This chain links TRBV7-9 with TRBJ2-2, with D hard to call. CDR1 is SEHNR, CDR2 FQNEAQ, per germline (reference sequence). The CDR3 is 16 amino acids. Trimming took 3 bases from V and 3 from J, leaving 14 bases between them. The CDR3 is CASSLIGRYYTGELFF. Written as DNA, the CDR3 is TGTGCCAGCAGCTTGATCGGCAGATATTACACCGGGGAGCTGTTTTTT.

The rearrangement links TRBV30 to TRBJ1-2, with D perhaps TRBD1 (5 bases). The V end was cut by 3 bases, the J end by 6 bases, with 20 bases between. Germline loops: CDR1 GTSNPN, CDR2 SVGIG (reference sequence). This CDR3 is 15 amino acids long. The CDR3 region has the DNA TGTGCCTGGAGCATCGGGACGGACTGGTTTAATGGCTACACCTTC. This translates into CAWSIGTDWFNGYTF.

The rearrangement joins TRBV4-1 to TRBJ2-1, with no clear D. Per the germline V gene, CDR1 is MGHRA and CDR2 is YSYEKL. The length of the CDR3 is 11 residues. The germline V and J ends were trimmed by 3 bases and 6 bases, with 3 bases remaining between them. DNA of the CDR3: TGCGCCAGCAGCCAGAGCAATGAGCAGTTCTTC. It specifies CASSQSNEQFF.

CDR3 DNA sequence: TGTGCCAGCAGTGGTGACACCGCCTCTCACAATGAGCAGTTCTTC. Its protein product is CASSGDTASHNEQFF. The rearrangement links TRBV2 to TRBJ2-1, with no clear D. Germline V gene sequence: CDR1 SNHLY, CDR2 FYNNEI. V gave up 4 bases and J gave up 5 bases, with 15 bases separating them. CDR3 length equals 15 residues. Full variable domain (missing parts from reference TRBV2 and TRBJ2-1): EPEVTQTPSHQVTQMGQEVILRCVPISNHLYFYWYRQILGQKVEFLVSFYNNEISEKSEIFDDQFSVERPDGSNFTLKIRSTKLEDSAMYFCASSGDTASHNEQFFGPGTRLTVL.

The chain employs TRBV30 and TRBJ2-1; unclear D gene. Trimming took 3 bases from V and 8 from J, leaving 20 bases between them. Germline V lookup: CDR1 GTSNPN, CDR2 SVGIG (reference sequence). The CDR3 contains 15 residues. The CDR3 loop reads CAWRESNDLRYEQFF. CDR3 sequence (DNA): TGTGCCTGGAGGGAAAGTAACGACCTAAGGTATGAGCAGTTCTTC. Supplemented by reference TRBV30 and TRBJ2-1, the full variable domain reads SQTIHQWPATLVQPVGSPLSLECTVEGTSNPNLYWYRQAAGRGLQLLFYSVGIGQISSEVPQNLSASRPQDRQFILSSKKLLLSDSGFYLCAWRESNDLRYEQFFGPGTRLTVL.